This entry lists 13 T cell receptor beta chains sequenced from one sample in a study of control samples from healthy donors and cancer patients. Assay: immunoSEQ multiplex PCR; the TCRdb copy retains only in-frame clones and omits some. Of 150,000 to 200,000 clones listed, roughly 95% were seen once; the top ten hold about 4%. Sequenced material: blood. The receptors shown here come from an older woman in good health.

The V and J genes are TRBV12-3 or TRBV12-4 and TRBJ1-2; TRBD1 aligns across 8 bases. CDR3 length: 13 residues. The J segment lost 8 bases and the V segment lost 5 bases, leaving 7 bases of the junction unmatched. The DNA of the CDR3 is TGTGCCAGCAGTAACGACAGGGGCGGAGGCTACACCTTC. Its protein product is CASSNDRGGGYTF.

The J gene is TRBJ1-4, the V gene TRBV19; the D is unclear. The CDR3 runs 15 residues. Germline V CDR1 and CDR2: LNHDA, SQIVND (reference sequence). Deletions cut 7 bases from V and 0 bases from J, with 12 bases between. The CDR3 sequence: CASTETRATNEKLFF. As DNA, the CDR3 is TGTGCCAGTACCGAGACACGAGCAACTAATGAAAAACTGTTTTTT.

This chain joins TRBV7-2 and TRBJ2-5; D is undetermined. The germline CDR1 and CDR2 sequences are SGHTA and FQGNSA. The CDR3 extends over 15 amino acids. Trimming left V 1 base short and J 5 bases short, with 14 bases between. CDR3 sequence reads: CASSLVWGRSETQYF. CDR3 DNA sequence: TGTGCCAGCAGCTTAGTATGGGGAAGGAGCGAGACCCAGTACTTC. Drawing the rest from reference TRBV7-2 and TRBJ2-5, the complete variable domain is GAGVSQSPSNKVTEKGKDVELRCDPISGHTALYWYRQSLGQGLEFLIYFQGNSAPDKSGLPSDRFSAERTGGSVSTLTIQRTQQEDSAVYLCASSLVWGRSETQYFGPGTRLLVL.

This clone has only a few counts. The chain carries TRBV28 and TRBJ1-4; 8 bases line up with TRBD1. The CDR3 is made up of 15 amino acids. Looked up from germline, CDR1 is MDHEN and CDR2 is SYDVKM. Trimming cost V 4 bases and J 3 bases; bases outside gene matches: 4. In DNA form, the CDR3 reads TGTGCCAGCAGTTCAGGACAGGGCCCTAATGAAAAACTGTTTTTT. The encoded protein is CASSSGQGPNEKLFF. The whole variable domain, remainder taken from reference TRBV28 and TRBJ1-4, is DVKVTQSSRYLVKRTGEKVFLECVQDMDHENMFWYRQDPGLGLRLIYFSYDVKMKEKGDIPEGYSVSREKKERFSLILESASTNQTSMYLCASSSGQGPNEKLFFGSGTQLSVL.

This sequence joins TRBV5-1 and TRBJ1-1; D gene ambiguous. There are 15 residues in the CDR3. The germline CDR1 and CDR2 sequences are SGHRS and YFSETQ. The germline V and J ends were trimmed by 0 bases and 1 base, with 10 bases remaining between them. Here the CDR3 DNA reads TGCGCCAGCAGCTTGGCGGAGGGAAGGAACACTGAAGCTTTCTTT. Its translation is CASSLAEGRNTEAFF.

The rearrangement uses TRBV5-4 and TRBJ2-2; D is ambiguous. Germline CDR1 and CDR2: SGHNT and YYREEE (reference sequence). This CDR3 contains 15 residues. Trimming took off 4 bases at V and 5 bases at J, with 15 bases between the two ends. The CDR3 loop reads CASSRVSLTTGELFF. CDR3 nucleotide sequence: TGTGCCAGCAGCCGGGTGAGCTTAACGACCGGGGAGCTGTTTTTT.

This chain uses TRBV19 with TRBJ2-2; D might be TRBD2 (5 bases). Per the germline V gene, CDR1 is LNHDA and CDR2 is SQIVND (reference sequence). This CDR3 spans 14 amino acids. V was trimmed by 8 bases and J by 2 bases, leaving 12 bases between them. The CDR3 spells CASGDYPNTGELFF. CDR3 coding DNA: TGTGCCAGTGGAGACTATCCAAACACCGGGGAGCTGTTTTTT.

The chain employs TRBV12-5 and TRBJ1-5, with 7 bases matching TRBD1. The V gene end was trimmed by 0 bases and the J gene end by 0 bases; junction bases not matched to a gene: 14. Looked up from germline, CDR1 is LGHNT and CDR2 is FRNRAP. The CDR3 has 20 residues. This CDR3 reads CASGLVPRTGTGDSNQPQHF. Here the CDR3 DNA reads TGTGCTAGTGGTTTGGTACCCCGGACAGGAACTGGGGATAGCAATCAGCCCCAGCATTTT. Using reference TRBV12-5 and TRBJ1-5 for the parts outside the CDR3, the full variable domain is DARVTQTPRHKVTEMGQEVTMRCQPILGHNTVFWYRQTMMQGLELLAYFRNRAPLDDSGMPKDRFSAEMPDATLATLKIQPSEPRDSAVYFCASGLVPRTGTGDSNQPQHFGDGTRLSIL.

This chain links TRBV7-6 with TRBJ1-1; D remains unclear. The CDR3 loop spans 13 amino acids. In germline, CDR1 is SGHVS, CDR2 FNYEAQ. Trimming removed 4 bases from V and 3 bases from J, with 9 bases in between. CDR3 sequence reads: CASSSRLYTEAFF. In DNA form, the CDR3 reads TGTGCCAGCAGCTCTCGACTGTACACTGAAGCTTTCTTT.

This sequence joins TRBV9 and TRBJ2-2; 11 nucleotides align to TRBD1. The CDR3 covers 16 residues. The germline gives CDR1 SGDLS, CDR2 YYNGEE. The V and J ends lost 4 bases and 4 bases, in that order; junction bases with no gene match: 6. CDR3 DNA: TGTGCCAGCAGCCTCCGGACAGGGGGCGGCACCGGGGAGCTGTTTTTT. Its translation: CASSLRTGGGTGELFF.

The V and J genes are TRBV19 and TRBJ1-1, with D unresolved. Per germline, CDR1 LNHDA and CDR2 SQIVND (reference sequence). Deletions cut 3 bases from V and 4 bases from J, with 15 bases between. This CDR3 is 15 amino acids long. CDR3 coding DNA: TGTGCCAGTAGTATTACGCCGGGCCTTGGCACTGAAGCTTTCTTT. Amino acid sequence: CASSITPGLGTEAFF.

This rearrangement joins TRBV6-5 to TRBJ1-2, with TRBD1 matching 7 bases. Germline V CDR1 and CDR2: MNHEY, SVGAGI. V lost 2 bases and J lost 14; bases outside the gene matches: 5. There are 11 residues in the CDR3. The CDR3 spells CASSYEGAETF. CDR3 DNA sequence: TGTGCCAGCAGTTACGAGGGGGCGGAGACCTTC.

This clone was seen only once. V usage is TRBV7-2 and J usage is TRBJ1-6; perhaps TRBD1 as D (5 bases). Trimming left V 1 base short and J 9 bases short, with 10 bases between. Germline V gene lookup returns CDR1 SGHTA and CDR2 FQGNSA. The CDR3 is 14 residues long. CDR3 in DNA: TGTGCCAGCAGCTTAGAAGGGGCAGGTTCACCCCTCCACTTT. It codes for CASSLEGAGSPLHF.